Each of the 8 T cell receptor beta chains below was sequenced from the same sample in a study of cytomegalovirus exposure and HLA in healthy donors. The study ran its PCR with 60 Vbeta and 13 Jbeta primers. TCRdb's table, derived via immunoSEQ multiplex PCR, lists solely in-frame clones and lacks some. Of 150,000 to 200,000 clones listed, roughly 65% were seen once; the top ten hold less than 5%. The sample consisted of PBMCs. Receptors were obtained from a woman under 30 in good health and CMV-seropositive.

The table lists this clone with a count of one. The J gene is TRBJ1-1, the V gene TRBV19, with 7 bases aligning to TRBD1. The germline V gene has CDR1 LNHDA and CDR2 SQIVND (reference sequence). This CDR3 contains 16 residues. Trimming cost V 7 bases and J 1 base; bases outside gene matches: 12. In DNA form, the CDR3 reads TGTGCCAGTAATCATGAACAGGGGATCGGGAACACTGAAGCTTTCTTT. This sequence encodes CASNHEQGIGNTEAFF.

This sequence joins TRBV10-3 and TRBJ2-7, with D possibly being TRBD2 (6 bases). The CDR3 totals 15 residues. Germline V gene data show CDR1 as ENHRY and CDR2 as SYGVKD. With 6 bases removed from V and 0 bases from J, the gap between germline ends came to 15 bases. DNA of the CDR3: TGTGCCATCAGCTTTCCGGGACTCAACTCCTACGAGCAGTACTTC. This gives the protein CAISFPGLNSYEQYF.

In nucleotides, the CDR3 is TGTGCCAGCAGCTCCCGGGACAGGGGATACGAGCAGTACTTC. It encodes CASSSRDRGYEQYF. The genes are TRBV11-1 and TRBJ2-7, with TRBD1 matching over 10 bases. There are 14 residues in the CDR3. Per germline, CDR1 SGHAT and CDR2 FQDESV (reference sequence). The V gene end was trimmed by 4 bases and the J gene end by 4 bases; junction bases not matched to a gene: 4.

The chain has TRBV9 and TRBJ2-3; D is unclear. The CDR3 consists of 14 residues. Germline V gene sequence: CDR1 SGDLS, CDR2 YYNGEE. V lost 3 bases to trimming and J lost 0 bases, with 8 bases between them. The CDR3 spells CASSDRHSTDTQYF. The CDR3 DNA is TGTGCCAGCAGCGACCGACACAGCACAGATACGCAGTATTTT.

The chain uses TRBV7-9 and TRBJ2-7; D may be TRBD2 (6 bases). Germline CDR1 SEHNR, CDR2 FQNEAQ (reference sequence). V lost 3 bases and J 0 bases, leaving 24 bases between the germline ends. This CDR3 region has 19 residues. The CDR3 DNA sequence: TGTGCCAGCAGCTTGGACGGCCGCGTAGCGGAAGTGTTCTCCTACGAGCAGTACTTC. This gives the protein CASSLDGRVAEVFSYEQYF.

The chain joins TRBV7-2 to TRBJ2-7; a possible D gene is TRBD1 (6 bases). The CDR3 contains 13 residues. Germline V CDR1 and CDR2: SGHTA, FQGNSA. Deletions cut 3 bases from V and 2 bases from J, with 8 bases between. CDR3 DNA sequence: TGTGCCAGCAGCTTCTCAGGGGCCTACGAGCAGTACTTC. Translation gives CASSFSGAYEQYF.

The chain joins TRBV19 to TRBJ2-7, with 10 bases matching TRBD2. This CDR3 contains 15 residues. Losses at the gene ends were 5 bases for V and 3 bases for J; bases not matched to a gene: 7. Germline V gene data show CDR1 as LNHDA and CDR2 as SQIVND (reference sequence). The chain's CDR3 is CASSQRLAGVYEQYF. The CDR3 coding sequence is TGTGCCAGTAGTCAACGTCTAGCGGGGGTCTACGAGCAGTACTTC.

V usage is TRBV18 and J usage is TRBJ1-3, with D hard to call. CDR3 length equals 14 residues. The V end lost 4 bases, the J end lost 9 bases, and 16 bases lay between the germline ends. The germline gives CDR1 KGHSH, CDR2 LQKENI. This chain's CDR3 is CASSRMLPEGTIYF. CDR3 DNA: TGTGCCAGCTCACGAATGCTACCAGAGGGCACCATATATTTT.